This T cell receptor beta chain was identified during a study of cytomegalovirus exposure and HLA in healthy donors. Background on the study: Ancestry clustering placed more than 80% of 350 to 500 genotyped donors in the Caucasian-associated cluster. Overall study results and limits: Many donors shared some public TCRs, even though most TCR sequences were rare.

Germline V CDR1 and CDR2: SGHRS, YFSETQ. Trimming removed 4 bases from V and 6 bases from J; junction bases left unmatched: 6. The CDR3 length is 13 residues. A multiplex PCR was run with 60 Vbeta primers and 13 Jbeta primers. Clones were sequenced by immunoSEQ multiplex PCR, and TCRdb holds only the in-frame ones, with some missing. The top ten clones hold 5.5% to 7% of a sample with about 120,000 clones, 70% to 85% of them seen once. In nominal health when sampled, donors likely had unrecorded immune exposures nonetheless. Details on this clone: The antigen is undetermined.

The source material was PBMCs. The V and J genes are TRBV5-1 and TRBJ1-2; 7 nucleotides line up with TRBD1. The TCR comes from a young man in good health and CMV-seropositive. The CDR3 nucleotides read TGCGCCAGCAGCCCCCGAGGGGGCGATGGCTACACCTTC. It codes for CASSPRGGDGYTF.